Below, 2 T cell receptor beta chains from the same sample are listed, as sequenced in a study of blood T cell repertoires in COVID-19. Some clones are missing from TCRdb's copy, which holds only in-frame ones; the method was immunoSEQ multiplex PCR. The repertoire includes about 92,000 clones, 75% to 85% of them detected once, and about a tenth sits in the top ten. The sequenced material came from peripheral blood. These receptors originate from a woman between 70 and 85 years old with acute or convalescent COVID-19.

CDR3 sequence reads: CASSLDRGPYEQYF. For the CDR3, the DNA is TGTGCCAGCAGTCTTGACAGGGGGCCCTACGAGCAGTACTTC. The J gene is TRBJ2-7, the V gene TRBV28; 10 bases map to TRBD1. The J segment lost 2 bases and the V segment lost 5 bases, leaving 3 bases of the junction unmatched. The CDR3 runs to 14 residues. Germline values: CDR1 MDHEN, CDR2 SYDVKM.

This chain joins TRBV9 and TRBJ2-1, with D possibly being TRBD2 (5 bases). The CDR3 has 14 residues. Germline V gene lookup returns CDR1 SGDLS and CDR2 YYNGEE. V was shortened by 9 bases and J by 1 base, with 14 bases between the two germline ends. Written as DNA, the CDR3 is TGTGCCACGTCGCCAGCGGATTCCTACAATGAGCAGTTCTTC. Amino acid sequence: CATSPADSYNEQFF.